This TCR beta chain was profiled in a study of blood T cell repertoires in COVID-19. In the case of this clone: Additional DNA sequences in this sample encode the identical CDR3.

Authors' data handling: Estimation of nucleated cell counts was performed using reference gene primer amplification. Clones were sequenced by immunoSEQ multiplex PCR, and TCRdb holds only the in-frame ones, with some missing. V, J and clone size are those of that table, while D and trimming were read from the DNA. Of 200,000 to 300,000 clones listed, about 90% are singletons. This CDR3 comprises 11 residues. The V end was cut by 9 bases, the J end by 3 bases, with 5 bases between. V usage is TRBV12-3 or TRBV12-4 and J usage is TRBJ2-2; D not certain. The sequencing sample was made of peripheral blood. The sequence was collected from a woman in her forties with acute or convalescent COVID-19. This CDR3 reads CASSHTGELFF. The DNA of the CDR3 is TGTGCCAGTAGCCACACCGGGGAGCTGTTTTTT.